This T cell receptor (beta chain) was identified in a study of a mutant IDH1 vaccine in newly diagnosed glioma. TCRdb's copy holds only in-frame clones and misses some; the assay was immunoSEQ multiplex PCR. The top ten clones hold roughly 4.5% of a sample with tens of thousands of clones, approximately 80% of them seen once. Sample time point: week 35, safety follow-up. In every dose of vaccine, 300 ug of mutant IDH1 20-mer peptide was given alongside topical imiquimod. This clone came up a few times. Its antigen is not identified. The germline CDR1 and CDR2 sequences are LNHDA and SQIVND (reference sequence). CDR3 size: 11 residues. Trimming left V 6 bases short and J 8 bases short, with 7 bases between.

The sequencing used PBMCs, collected from a glioma patient whose treatment included an IDH1 peptide vaccine. This TCR was sampled from a woman aged 40 to 50 with glioma. Some clones in this sample may be carry-over from other donors' samples. V usage is TRBV19 and J usage is TRBJ2-2, with no clear D. The CDR3 DNA reads TGTGCCAGTAGGAAGACAGGGGAGCTGTTTTTT. As protein: CASRKTGELFF.